The rows below give T cell receptor beta chains drawn from one sample of a study of blood T cell repertoires in COVID-19. Libraries were prepared by immunoSEQ multiplex PCR; TCRdb keeps only in-frame clonotypes and omits some of them. The sample holds about 160,000 clones, 80% seen once. The sequencing sample was made of PBMCs or T cells enriched from blood (not recorded which). These receptors came from a woman in her sixties or seventies who had recovered from COVID-19. CDR3s include the opening cysteine and the closing phenylalanine or tryptophan. A D gene is named only where the DNA matches it firmly. Clone size is shown for a subset of rows, as once, few, many or a class of expanded clone.

CDR3,DNA,size,V,D,J
CASSPRGETQYF,TGTGCCAGCAGTCCCAGGGGAGAGACCCAGTACTTC,.,TRBV6-5,.,TRBJ2-5
CASSLGQGGYYNQPQHF,TGCGCCAGCAGCCTGGGACAGGGGGGGTATTACAATCAGCCCCAGCATTTT,.,TRBV4-1,TRBD1,TRBJ1-5
CASSSRTGELFF,TGTGCCAGCAGCTCTCGGACCGGGGAGCTGTTTTTT,.,TRBV6-5,.,TRBJ2-2
CASSQVGGYTEAFF,TGCGCCAGCAGCCAAGTTGGGGGCTATACTGAAGCTTTCTTT,once,TRBV4-1,.,TRBJ1-1
CASSHPAGGKNEQFF,TGCGCCAGCAGCCATCCAGCGGGGGGGAAGAATGAGCAGTTCTTC,.,TRBV4-1,TRBD2,TRBJ2-1
CSVEDTPGQGGFSNTIYF,TGCAGCGTTGAAGATACCCCCGGACAGGGGGGTTTTTCCAACACCATATATTTT,.,TRBV29-1,TRBD1,TRBJ1-3
CASSEQGGSYNEQFF,TGTGCCAGCAGTGAACAGGGGGGCTCCTACAATGAGCAGTTCTTC,.,TRBV2,.,TRBJ2-1
CASSSRTSGGSYNEQFF,TGTGCCAGCAGTTCCCGGACTAGCGGGGGTTCCTACAATGAGCAGTTCTTC,.,TRBV6-2/TRBV6-3,TRBD2,TRBJ2-1
CASSQDQEGLTDTQYF,TGTGCCAGCAGCCAAGATCAGGAGGGGCTCACAGATACGCAGTATTTT,once,TRBV3-1/TRBV3-2,.,TRBJ2-3
CASSPAPGGVNSPLHF,TGTGCCAGCTCACCTGCCCCGGGGGGGGTTAATTCACCCCTCCACTTT,.,TRBV18,.,TRBJ1-6
CASSIRSQGVPAEQFF,TGTGCCAGTAGTATAAGGTCACAGGGGGTCCCCGCTGAGCAGTTCTTC,.,TRBV19,TRBD1,TRBJ2-1
CASSQDSFNEKLFF,TGCGCCAGCAGCCAGGACAGTTTTAATGAAAAACTGTTTTTT,.,TRBV5-1,.,TRBJ1-4
CASSLQGSLNTEAFF,TGTGCCAGCAGCCTCCAGGGGTCACTGAACACTGAAGCTTTCTTT,.,TRBV7-2,.,TRBJ1-1
CASSISQMSYNEQFF,TGTGCCAGTAGTATTAGCCAAATGTCCTACAATGAGCAGTTCTTC,.,TRBV19,.,TRBJ2-1
CASNPQGVEYGYTF,TGTGCCAGTAACCCACAGGGGGTTGAGTATGGCTACACCTTC,.,TRBV19,TRBD1,TRBJ1-2
CASSFGQGSYEQYF,TGTGCCAGCAGTTTTGGGCAGGGGTCCTACGAGCAGTACTTC,.,TRBV3-1/TRBV3-2,.,TRBJ2-7
CAWYRDRTLGYGYTF,TGTGCCTGGTACCGGGACAGGACCTTAGGCTATGGCTACACCTTC,.,TRBV30,TRBD1,TRBJ1-2
CASSGRGQAGSPLHF,TGTGCCAGCAGCGGACGGGGACAGGCTGGTTCGCCCCTCCACTTT,few,TRBV11-2,TRBD1,TRBJ1-6
CASSSMDRQETQYF,TGTGCCAGCAGCTCGATGGACAGGCAAGAGACCCAGTACTTC,.,TRBV27,TRBD1,TRBJ2-5
CASSLQGFDETQYF,TGCGCCAGCAGCTTACAGGGGTTTGACGAGACCCAGTACTTC,.,TRBV5-1,TRBD1,TRBJ2-5
CASSQVRTGELFF,TGCGCCAGCAGCCAAGTCAGGACCGGGGAGCTGTTTTTT,many,TRBV4-1,.,TRBJ2-2
CASRSTASYGYTF,TGTGCCAGCAGATCGACAGCTTCCTATGGCTACACCTTC,once,TRBV9,.,TRBJ1-2
CASSRTGVNEQFF,TGTGCCAGTAGTCGGACAGGGGTCAATGAGCAGTTCTTC,.,TRBV19,TRBD1,TRBJ2-1
CASSGDRGTEAFF,TGTGCCAGCAGCGGCGACAGGGGCACTGAAGCTTTCTTT,.,TRBV6-5,TRBD1,TRBJ1-1
CATSDRGEKLFF,TGTGCCACCAGTGATCGAGGTGAAAAACTGTTTTTT,.,TRBV24-1,.,TRBJ1-4
CASSPGGGTGETQYF,TGCGCCAGCAGCCCTGGAGGCGGGACAGGAGAGACCCAGTACTTC,.,TRBV5-1,TRBD1,TRBJ2-5